Included here is one TCR beta chain sequence, with context. The specificity of this receptor is unknown. The input lacks base qualities; no much larger clone sits a single base away. The method behind the library was the immunoSEQ multiplex PCR assay. TCRdb stores this immuneACCESS table with in-frame sequences only. Part of the clones is absent; in the studies checked, under half of the shortfall reflects unresolved V genes, and no reason is known for the rest. This sample has around 71,000 clones in its table, and approximately 92% of those were observed once. The ten largest clones capture roughly 1.2% of the sample. This entry belongs to a study of T cell changes during pregnancy in multiple sclerosis (dated by TCRdb to between 2018 and 2020). For context, the study as a whole: The study examined how the T cell repertoire changed over the course of pregnancy in women with multiple sclerosis.

From the cysteine through the phenylalanine, the CDR3 covers 13 amino acids. The only DNA kept is the CDR3, 39 bases in frame from the first base. V and J are truncated by 3 bases and 5 bases respectively, leaving an intervening sequence of 8 bases. CDR1 and CDR2, looked up from the germline V gene (reference sequence), are MNHEY and SMNVEV. Sequenced here: peripheral blood, sampled in the third trimester of pregnancy. The receptor's source is a female donor with multiple sclerosis, enrolled in a pregnancy study. The chain uses TRBV27 and TRBJ2-1; a weak D assignment points to TRBD2 (6 bases agree). The nucleotide sequence is TGTGCCAGCAGTTTGGGACTCAACAATGAGCAGTTCTTC. Translated, this gives CASSLGLNNEQFF.